This T cell receptor beta chain was profiled in a study of blood T cell repertoires in COVID-19. Sequencing used immunoSEQ multiplex PCR; TCRdb keeps in-frame clones, though not all of them. The sample has approximately 250,000 clones; roughly 90% are singletons. The study recruited people aged roughly 18 to 95 years across approximately 24 US areas. Exposed enrollees encountered a COVID-19 case at some point within 2 weeks before study entry. Sequencing was performed on PBMCs or T cells enriched from blood (not recorded which). This clonotype originated in a man aged 40-55 years who had been exposed to COVID-19.

CDR3 nucleotide sequence: TGTGCCAGCAGCGTAGGGATGGGAGGGAGCGAAAAACTGTTTTTT. Its translation: CASSVGMGGSEKLFF. The chain is built from TRBV9 and TRBJ1-4; unclear D gene. Trimming shortened V by 0 bases and J by 8 bases, and 14 bases separated the two germline ends. In germline, CDR1 is SGDLS, CDR2 YYNGEE. The CDR3 sequence is 15 residues long.